Below are 10 T cell receptor beta chains sequenced from a single sample in a study of cytomegalovirus exposure and HLA in healthy donors. The PCR ran on 60 Vbeta and 13 Jbeta primers. The data were produced by immunoSEQ multiplex PCR, yet TCRdb's version contains in-frame clones alone and is incomplete. The table has 130,000 to 150,000 clones, about 80% seen once. Sequencing used PBMCs. These receptors all come from a male donor in good health and CMV-seronegative.

This chain links TRBV6-5 with TRBJ2-3; TRBD1 might be the D (5 bases). V shed 6 bases and J shed 4 bases, with 14 bases lying between them. Germline CDR1 MNHEY, CDR2 SVGAGI. The CDR3 sequence is 14 residues long. Here the CDR3 DNA reads TGTGCCAGCAGCCCCTTGGGGCCCGCAGATACGCAGTATTTT. This codes for CASSPLGPADTQYF.

This clone has just a few counts. The V gene is TRBV27, the J gene TRBJ2-2; 15 bases are a match to TRBD2. Trimming cost V 3 bases and J 4 bases; bases outside gene matches: 6. The V gene's germline CDR1 is MNHEY and CDR2 SMNVEV (reference sequence). The CDR3 contains 18 residues. CDR3 coding DNA: TGTGCCAGCAGTTTCCGGACTAGCGGGGGGGCAAGCACCGGGGAGCTGTTTTTT. Protein product: CASSFRTSGGASTGELFF.

J is TRBJ2-7 and V is TRBV7-8; the match to TRBD1 covers 10 bases. With 3 bases clipped from V and 2 bases from J, the junction kept 10 bases outside the gene matches. This CDR3 is 17 amino acids long. CDR1 and CDR2 from the germline V gene are SGHVS and FQNEAQ. The CDR3 region has the DNA TGTGCCAGCAGCTTTTCCGCCTCCGGGACAGGGGCCTACGAGCAGTACTTC. Its protein is CASSFSASGTGAYEQYF.

A single count supports this clone. The chain employs TRBV9 and TRBJ1-1, with unresolved D. The germline CDR1 and CDR2 sequences are SGDLS and YYNGEE. This CDR3 has 14 amino acids. V shed 0 bases and J shed 1 base, with 7 bases lying between them. CDR3 nucleotides: TGTGCCAGCAGCGTAGGGAGCAGGAACACTGAAGCTTTCTTT. Translating gives CASSVGSRNTEAFF.

This clone was seen only a few times. The genes are TRBV2 and TRBJ1-5; D not resolved. The germline gives CDR1 SNHLY, CDR2 FYNNEI. CDR3 length: 15 amino acids. V was trimmed by 4 bases and J by 2 bases, leaving 12 bases between them. CDR3 DNA: TGTGCCAGCAGTGCCGTTGACACCCGCAATCAGCCCCAGCATTTT. Translated, it gives CASSAVDTRNQPQHF. The variable domain in full, completed from reference TRBV2 and TRBJ1-5, reads EPEVTQTPSHQVTQMGQEVILRCVPISNHLYFYWYRQILGQKVEFLVSFYNNEISEKSEIFDDQFSVERPDGSNFTLKIRSTKLEDSAMYFCASSAVDTRNQPQHFGDGTRLSIL.

The chain couples TRBV7-7 to TRBJ2-1; weak D call: TRBD2 (5 bases). V lost 2 bases and J lost 7, with 9 bases in between. Germline V lookup: CDR1 SSHAT, CDR2 FNYEAQ (reference sequence). The CDR3 has 13 residues. DNA of the CDR3: TGTGCCAGCAGCTTACAACCGGGGAATGAGCAGTTCTTC. This translates into CASSLQPGNEQFF.

The CDR3: CASSRGRVEKLFF. CDR3 in DNA: TGTGCCAGCAGCCGAGGCAGGGTTGAAAAACTGTTTTTT. This rearrangement joins TRBV7-9 to TRBJ1-4; perhaps TRBD1 as D (5 bases). V shed 5 bases and J shed 7 bases, with 11 bases lying between them. The CDR3 runs 13 residues. Germline CDR1 SEHNR, CDR2 FQNEAQ (reference sequence).

This chain joins TRBV5-1 and TRBJ1-1; the D is unclear. The CDR3 consists of 14 residues. CDR1 and CDR2 from the germline V gene are SGHRS and YFSETQ. With 0 bases removed from V and 0 bases from J, the gap between germline ends came to 6 bases. This chain's CDR3 is CASSLAAMNTEAFF. The DNA for the CDR3 is TGCGCCAGCAGCTTGGCCGCGATGAACACTGAAGCTTTCTTT.

The rearrangement uses TRBV6-6 and TRBJ2-2; 7 bases line up with TRBD2. The CDR3 is 16 residues long. CDR1 and CDR2 (germline): MNHNY, SVGAGI (reference sequence). With 5 bases clipped from V and 3 bases from J, the junction kept 9 bases outside the gene matches. CDR3 amino acids: CASSTSGTTYTGELFF. In DNA, the CDR3 is TGTGCCAGCAGTACCTCCGGGACTACTTACACCGGGGAGCTGTTTTTT.

The rearrangement uses TRBV19 and TRBJ1-1; maybe TRBD1 (5 bases). V was trimmed by 5 bases and J by 2 bases, leaving 15 bases between them. Germline assignment: CDR1 LNHDA and CDR2 SQIVND (reference sequence). The CDR3 has 15 amino acids. The CDR3 region is CASSSSGLRNTEAFF. CDR3 nucleotide sequence: TGTGCCAGTAGTTCCTCGGGACTGCGTAACACTGAAGCTTTCTTT.